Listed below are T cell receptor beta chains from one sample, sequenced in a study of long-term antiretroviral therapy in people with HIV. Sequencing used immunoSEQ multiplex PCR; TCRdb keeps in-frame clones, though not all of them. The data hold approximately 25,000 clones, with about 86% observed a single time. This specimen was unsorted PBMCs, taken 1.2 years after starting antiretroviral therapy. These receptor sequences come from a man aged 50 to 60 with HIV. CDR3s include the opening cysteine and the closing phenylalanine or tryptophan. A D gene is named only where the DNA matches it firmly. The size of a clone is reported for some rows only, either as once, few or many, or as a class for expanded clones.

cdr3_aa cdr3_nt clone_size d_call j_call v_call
CASSPQWGFGNQPQHF TGTGCCAGCAGCCCGCAGTGGGGGTTCGGCAATCAGCCCCAGCATTTT - - TRBJ1-5 TRBV7-2
CASSVEGDQETQYF TGTGCCAGCAGCGTAGAGGGGGATCAAGAGACCCAGTACTTC - - TRBJ2-5 TRBV9
CASSQAGVRETQYF TGCGCCAGCAGCCAAGCAGGGGTAAGAGAGACCCAGTACTTC - - TRBJ2-5 TRBV4-1
CASSVEGRGTDTQYF TGTGCCAGCAGCGTCGAGGGGCGGGGGACAGATACGCAGTATTTT - TRBD2 TRBJ2-3 TRBV6-4
CASTIGGGTGELFF TGCGCCAGCACCATTGGCGGGGGTACCGGGGAGCTGTTTTTT - TRBD2 TRBJ2-2 TRBV5-1
CASSSSLGGGKTEQYF TGTGCCAGCAGTTCTTCCTTAGGGGGGGGGAAAACCGAGCAGTACTTC - - TRBJ2-7 TRBV28
CASSPTSGGNNEQFF TGTGCCAGCAGCCCGACTAGCGGGGGAAACAATGAGCAGTTCTTC - TRBD2 TRBJ2-1 TRBV7-3
CASSSGTRTYEQYF TGTGCCAGCAGCTCCGGGACACGAACCTACGAGCAGTACTTC - - TRBJ2-7 TRBV7-2
CASSVPGPNEKLFF TGTGCCAGCAGCGTCCCGGGTCCTAATGAAAAACTGTTTTTT - - TRBJ1-4 TRBV9
CAISGQGAGGQPQHF TGTGCCATCAGCGGACAGGGCGCCGGGGGTCAGCCCCAGCATTTT - TRBD1 TRBJ1-5 TRBV10-3
CASSSSPGQDNQPQHF TGCGCCAGCAGCTCCTCTCCGGGACAGGATAATCAGCCCCAGCATTTT - TRBD1 TRBJ1-5 TRBV5-1
CAWSEGRRTEAFF TGTGCCTGGAGCGAGGGAAGGAGAACTGAAGCTTTCTTT - - TRBJ1-1 TRBV30
CASSPRDFDGETQYF TGTGCCAGCAGCCCCCGGGACTTCGACGGAGAGACCCAGTACTTC - - TRBJ2-5 TRBV7-2
CASSWTRRTTYNSPLHF TGTGCCAGCAGTTGGACTCGTCGAACAACCTATAATTCACCCCTCCACTTT - - TRBJ1-6 TRBV27
CASSGRDGYEQYF TGCGCCAGCAGCGGGCGGGACGGCTACGAGCAGTACTTC - - TRBJ2-7 TRBV4-1
CASSLGQGWGQPQHF TGTGCCAGCAGCTTAGGACAGGGGTGGGGTCAGCCCCAGCATTTT few TRBD1 TRBJ1-5 TRBV7-2
CASSLLQIGTGELFF TGTGCCAGCAGCTTGTTGCAGATTGGGACCGGGGAGCTGTTTTTT - - TRBJ2-2 TRBV7-3
CASSSGLAGAGDTQYF TGTGCCAGCAGCTCCGGACTAGCGGGGGCAGGAGATACGCAGTATTTT - TRBD2 TRBJ2-3 TRBV7-9
CASSSPLGLSYGYTF TGTGCCAGCAGTTCTCCACTCGGCCTTTCCTATGGCTACACCTTC - - TRBJ1-2 TRBV6-5
CASSQSHPGPTYEQYF TGCGCCAGCAGCCAAAGTCATCCGGGACCAACCTACGAGCAGTACTTC - - TRBJ2-7 TRBV4-1
CASSVAGGMVSTEAFF TGTGCCAGCAGCGTAGCTGGGGGGATGGTGAGCACTGAAGCTTTCTTT - - TRBJ1-1 TRBV9
CASSWGQGYEAFF TGTGCCAGCAGCTGGGGACAGGGGTATGAAGCTTTCTTT - TRBD1 TRBJ1-1 TRBV7-9
CASSLIGGQETQYF TGTGCCAGCAGCTTGATCGGGGGGCAAGAGACCCAGTACTTC - TRBD2 TRBJ2-5 TRBV5-6
CASSSTDSVVSPLHF TGTGCCAGCAGCTCTACTGACAGTGTAGTTTCACCCCTCCACTTT - - TRBJ1-6 TRBV7-8
CASSLAPGSEQFF TGTGCTAGCAGCTTAGCGCCAGGCTCTGAGCAGTTCTTC - - TRBJ2-1 TRBV7-7
CASSMRPPQGYGETQYF TGTGCCAGTAGTATGCGGCCCCCACAGGGGTACGGAGAGACCCAGTACTTC - TRBD1 TRBJ2-5 TRBV19
CASSLGLRENIQYF TGTGCCAGCAGCTTGGGATTACGAGAAAACATTCAGTACTTC - - TRBJ2-4 TRBV11-2
CAWSVSLSTDTQYF TGTGCCTGGAGTGTTTCCCTCAGCACAGATACGCAGTATTTT - - TRBJ2-3 TRBV30
CASSRDSREQYF TGTGCCAGTAGTAGGGACAGCCGTGAGCAGTACTTC - TRBD1 TRBJ2-7 TRBV19
CASSPLMLGQPNTEAFF TGTGCCAGCTCACCATTGATGCTAGGACAGCCGAACACTGAAGCTTTCTTT - - TRBJ1-1 TRBV18
CASSIGDPNSPLHF TGTGCCAGTAGTATTGGGGACCCAAATTCACCCCTCCACTTT - - TRBJ1-6 TRBV19
CASRPGTARNQPQHF TGTGCCAGCAGACCCGGGACCGCCCGCAATCAGCCCCAGCATTTT few - TRBJ1-5 TRBV6-5
CASSLGGGGEEKLFF TGTGCCAGCAGCTTAGGTGGAGGGGGGGAGGAAAAACTGTTTTTT - - TRBJ1-4 TRBV7-2
CASSDPGLPPYEQYF TGTGCCAGCAGTGACCCGGGACTACCTCCATACGAGCAGTACTTC - TRBD2 TRBJ2-7 TRBV6-1
CASSLGGHEQYF TGTGCCAGCAGCTTAGGCGGGCACGAGCAGTACTTC - - TRBJ2-7 TRBV11-2
CASSFRGDSGFSYEQYF TGTGCCAGCAGTTTCCGCGGCGACTCTGGTTTCTCCTACGAGCAGTACTTC - - TRBJ2-7 TRBV28
CASRKTAATNEKLFF TGTGCCAGCAGAAAGACAGCTGCAACTAATGAAAAACTGTTTTTT once - TRBJ1-4 TRBV7-9
CASSLEAGPPFYNEQFF TGCGCCAGCAGCTTGGAAGCGGGGCCACCCTTCTACAATGAGCAGTTCTTC once TRBD2 TRBJ2-1 TRBV5-1
CASTGQASSGANVLTF TGTGCCAGCACGGGACAGGCGTCCTCTGGGGCCAACGTCCTGACTTTC - TRBD1 TRBJ2-6 TRBV11-1
CASSVGGWGGYEQYF TGTGCCAGCAGCGTAGGAGGGTGGGGAGGGTACGAGCAGTACTTC - TRBD2 TRBJ2-7 TRBV9
CASSIVRSNSQHF TGTGCCAGTAGTATAGTCCGGTCAAACTCCCAGCATTTT - - TRBJ1-5 TRBV19
CASSLVPGNADTQYF TGTGCCAGCAGCTTAGTTCCAGGGAACGCAGATACGCAGTATTTT - - TRBJ2-3 TRBV7-9
CSVSFTVNTGELFF TGCAGCGTTTCCTTTACCGTGAACACCGGGGAGCTGTTTTTT - - TRBJ2-2 TRBV29-1
CASTPDGTDTSGANVLTF TGTGCCAGCACTCCGGACGGGACAGACACCTCTGGGGCCAACGTCCTGACTTTC - TRBD1 TRBJ2-6 TRBV6-4
CASSPEAVNTEAFF TGCGCCAGCAGCCCGGAGGCAGTGAACACTGAAGCTTTCTTT - - TRBJ1-1 TRBV5-1
CASSSDREVYGYTF TGTGCCAGCAGCTCAGACAGGGAGGTGTATGGCTACACCTTC - TRBD1 TRBJ1-2 TRBV27
CASGEGRTYEQYF TGTGCCAGCGGTGAGGGCCGAACCTACGAGCAGTACTTC - - TRBJ2-7 TRBV27
CSVAGWAGSRGYTF TGCAGCGTAGCCGGTTGGGCAGGGAGTAGAGGCTACACCTTC - - TRBJ1-2 TRBV29-1
CASSRDFQETQYF TGTGCCAGCAGCCGGGACTTCCAAGAGACCCAGTACTTC - - TRBJ2-5 TRBV5-4
CASSYPGQSNYGYTF TGTGCCAGCAGTTACCCGGGACAGAGTAACTATGGCTACACCTTC - TRBD1 TRBJ1-2 TRBV6-6
CASSPIKQGASNEKLFF TGTGCCAGCAGCCCCATCAAGCAGGGGGCTTCTAATGAAAAACTGTTTTTT once TRBD1 TRBJ1-4 TRBV7-9
CAWTPPGNYGYTF TGTGCCTGGACCCCACCAGGAAACTATGGCTACACCTTC - - TRBJ1-2 TRBV30
CASSQDEVYNSPLHF TGCGCCAGCAGCCAAGACGAGGTTTATAATTCACCCCTCCACTTT - - TRBJ1-6 TRBV4-3